This TCR beta chain was retrieved from a study of cytomegalovirus exposure and HLA in healthy donors. PCR used 60 Vbeta primers and 13 Jbeta primers. The method was immunoSEQ multiplex PCR; TCRdb's version includes in-frame clones alone and lacks a portion of them. The sample contains around 150,000 clones, about 82% of which appear only once. Notes on this clone: This sample also contains other DNA sequences that code for the same CDR3.

Germline CDR1 is SGHRS and CDR2 is YFSETQ. This CDR3 spans 15 amino acids. The V end lost 2 bases, the J end lost 5 bases, and 17 bases lay between the germline ends. The V and J genes are TRBV5-1 and TRBJ2-7, with D perhaps matching TRBD1 (6 bases). The sample taken for sequencing was PBMCs. The clonotype was recovered from a man younger than 40 in good health and CMV-seronegative. The CDR3: CASSFTGYSSNEQYF. For the CDR3, the DNA is TGCGCCAGCAGCTTCACAGGGTATAGCAGTAACGAGCAGTACTTC.